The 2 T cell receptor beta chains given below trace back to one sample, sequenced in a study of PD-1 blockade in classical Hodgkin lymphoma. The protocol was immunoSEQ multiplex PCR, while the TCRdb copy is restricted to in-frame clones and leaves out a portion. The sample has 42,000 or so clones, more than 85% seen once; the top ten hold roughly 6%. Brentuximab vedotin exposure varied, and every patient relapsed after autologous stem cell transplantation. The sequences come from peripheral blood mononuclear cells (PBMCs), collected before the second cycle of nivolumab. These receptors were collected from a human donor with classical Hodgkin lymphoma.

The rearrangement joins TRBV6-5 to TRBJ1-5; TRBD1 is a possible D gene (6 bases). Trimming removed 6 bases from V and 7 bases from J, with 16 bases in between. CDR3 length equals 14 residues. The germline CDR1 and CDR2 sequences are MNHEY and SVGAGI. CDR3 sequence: CASSQHRARQPQHF. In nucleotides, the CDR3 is TGTGCCAGCAGCCAACACAGGGCCCGACAGCCCCAGCATTTT.

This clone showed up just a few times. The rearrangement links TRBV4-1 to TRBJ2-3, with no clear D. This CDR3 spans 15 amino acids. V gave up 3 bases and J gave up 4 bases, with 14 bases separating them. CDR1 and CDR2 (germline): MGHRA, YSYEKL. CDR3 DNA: TGCGCCAGCAGCCAGGCAGCACGTTCTTCAGATACGCAGTATTTT. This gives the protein CASSQAARSSDTQYF.